This TCR beta chain was identified in a study of cytomegalovirus exposure and HLA in healthy donors. Regarding the study as a whole: Compared with the roughly 700-donor mean, an Asian-associated ancestry cluster reportedly had fewer N-insertions, according to a later analysis.

Deletions cut 4 bases from V and 0 bases from J, with 12 bases between. The germline V gene has CDR1 MNHEY and CDR2 SVGAGI. The CDR3 contains 15 residues. Primers included in the PCR were 60 Vbeta and 13 Jbeta primers. Profiled with immunoSEQ multiplex PCR; TCRdb holds only in-frame clones, not every one. The repertoire holds over 100,000 clones, with around 10% as singletons. This clone was counted only a few times. The antigen is not known. Specimen: PBMCs. This clonotype was sampled from a man aged 35 to 55 in good health and CMV-seropositive. This sequence joins TRBV6-5 and TRBJ1-1; no reliable D call. The CDR3 nucleotides read TGTGCCAGCAGTTCGGACTCTAGGATGAACACTGAAGCTTTCTTT. Its translation: CASSSDSRMNTEAFF.